These 17 T cell receptor beta chains were all obtained from the same sample, sequenced in a study of blood T cell repertoires in COVID-19. Using immunoSEQ multiplex PCR, the repertoire was profiled, and TCRdb retains in-frame clones only, with some absent. The sample carries about 240,000 clones, 81% recorded once. The sample comprised peripheral blood. These receptors came from a woman of 80 years or more with COVID-19, enrolled during active disease.

V is TRBV19 and J is TRBJ1-2; D is ambiguous. Between the trimmed V and J ends, which lost 3 bases and 5 bases, there was a span of 13 bases. This CDR3 is built from 14 residues. Germline CDR1 LNHDA, CDR2 SQIVND (reference sequence). CDR3: CASSIGQSRYGYTF. The DNA of the CDR3 is TGTGCCAGTAGTATTGGGCAATCTCGTTATGGCTACACCTTC.

The rearrangement links TRBV15 to TRBJ2-3; the D gene is possibly TRBD1 (5 bases). Trimming removed 1 base from V and 1 base from J, with 9 bases in between. The CDR3 totals 15 residues. The germline V gene has CDR1 LNHNV and CDR2 YYDKDF (reference sequence). In DNA form, the CDR3 reads TGTGCCACCAGCAGAGTCCAGGGTCGCACAGATACGCAGTATTTT. It yields the protein CATSRVQGRTDTQYF.

V is TRBV19 and J is TRBJ1-2, with D possibly being TRBD1 (5 bases). Germline CDR1 is LNHDA and CDR2 is SQIVND (reference sequence). The CDR3 has 14 residues. Trimming took off 10 bases at V and 2 bases at J, with 17 bases between the two ends. CDR3 region: CATETGGPNYGYTF. The DNA of the CDR3 is TGTGCCACCGAGACCGGGGGACCAAACTATGGCTACACCTTC.

A single count supports this clone. The chain combines TRBV3-1 (or the pseudogene TRBV3-2) with TRBJ1-4, with D perhaps TRBD1 (6 bases). With 6 bases removed from V and 0 bases from J, the gap between germline ends came to 11 bases. Germline CDR1 is LGHDT and CDR2 is YNNKEL (reference sequence). The CDR3 consists of 15 residues. Here the CDR3 DNA reads TGTGCCAGCAGTCGTGGGGGCTCAACTAATGAAAAACTGTTTTTT. Translated, it gives CASSRGGSTNEKLFF.

V gene TRBV30 combines with J gene TRBJ1-5; the match to TRBD1 covers 8 bases. Germline V gene sequence: CDR1 GTSNPN, CDR2 SVGIG (reference sequence). This CDR3 spans 13 amino acids. The J segment lost 10 bases and the V segment lost 5 bases, leaving 10 bases of the junction unmatched. CDR3 loop: CAWGLDRESPQHF. For the CDR3, the DNA is TGTGCCTGGGGTCTGGACAGGGAAAGCCCCCAGCATTTT.

The J gene is TRBJ2-2, the V gene TRBV19, with D perhaps TRBD1 (5 bases). The germline CDR1 and CDR2 sequences are LNHDA and SQIVND (reference sequence). There are 15 residues in the CDR3. The V and J ends lost 5 bases and 4 bases respectively, with 14 bases between them. CDR3 sequence: CASSPDGARTGELFF. For the CDR3, the DNA is TGTGCCAGTAGTCCTGATGGGGCTCGCACCGGGGAGCTGTTTTTT.

CDR3 nucleotide sequence: TGTGCCTGGAGTGTACAAGGGGTGAAGAATCAGCCCCAGCATTTT. Protein sequence: CAWSVQGVKNQPQHF. This chain connects TRBV30 to TRBJ1-5, with D maybe TRBD1 (5 bases). The CDR3 consists of 15 residues. V lost 0 bases and J lost 4, with 13 bases in between. Germline lookup yields CDR1 GTSNPN and CDR2 SVGIG (reference sequence). Full variable domain (remainder filled in from reference TRBV30 and TRBJ1-5): SQTIHQWPATLVQPVGSPLSLECTVEGTSNPNLYWYRQAAGRGLQLLFYSVGIGQISSEVPQNLSASRPQDRQFILSSKKLLLSDSGFYLCAWSVQGVKNQPQHFGDGTRLSIL.

The rearrangement joins TRBV30 to TRBJ2-7; D not resolved. Germline V gene sequence: CDR1 GTSNPN, CDR2 SVGIG (reference sequence). Trimming cost V 3 bases and J 2 bases, with 5 bases left between them. CDR3 size: 11 residues. As DNA, the CDR3 is TGTGCCTGGAGGGGCGCCTACGAGCAGTACTTC. This encodes CAWRGAYEQYF.

The chain joins TRBV29-1 to TRBJ1-5, with a tentative D call TRBD1 (6 bases). Germline CDR1 is SQVTM and CDR2 is ANQGSEA. The CDR3 has 13 residues. With 4 bases removed from V and 6 bases from J, the gap between germline ends came to 13 bases. CDR3 protein: CSVVNDRTQPQHF. The CDR3 region has the DNA TGCAGCGTTGTAAATGACAGGACTCAGCCCCAGCATTTT.

The chain recombines TRBV18 with TRBJ1-3; 7 nucleotides agree with TRBD1. The ends lost 2 bases at V and 4 bases at J; junction bases unmatched: 2. CDR3 length equals 14 residues. The germline V gene has CDR1 KGHSH and CDR2 LQKENI. The CDR3 reads CASSPTGDGNTIYF. The DNA for the CDR3 is TGTGCCAGCTCACCAACAGGGGACGGAAACACCATATATTTT.

The gene calls are TRBV2 and TRBJ1-6, with 7 bases matching TRBD1. Germline V gene data show CDR1 as SNHLY and CDR2 as FYNNEI. Trimming cost V 7 bases and J 9 bases; bases outside gene matches: 12. The length of the CDR3 is 15 residues. The CDR3 DNA sequence: TGTGCCAGCACCGAGCCGGGACAGAAGACTTCACCCCTCCACTTT. This codes for CASTEPGQKTSPLHF.

The chain joins TRBV6-5 to TRBJ1-2, with D hard to call. V dropped 7 bases and J dropped 7 bases, with 16 bases sitting between them. Germline CDR1 reads MNHEY; CDR2 reads SVGAGI. This CDR3 is 13 amino acids long. The CDR3 coding sequence is TGTGCCAGCACCCCAGGCCACCAAAGTGGCTACACCTTC. Translated, it gives CASTPGHQSGYTF.

The chain employs TRBV19 and TRBJ1-5; TRBD1 is a possible D gene (6 bases). The V and J ends lost 7 bases and 1 base respectively, with 11 bases between them. There are 14 residues in the CDR3. From germline, CDR1 is LNHDA and CDR2 SQIVND (reference sequence). CDR3 region: CASKDSLSNQPQHF. CDR3 sequence (DNA): TGTGCCAGTAAGGACAGTTTAAGCAATCAGCCCCAGCATTTT.

The chain couples TRBV19 to TRBJ1-2, with D uncertain. Looked up from germline, CDR1 is LNHDA and CDR2 is SQIVND (reference sequence). V lost 7 bases and J lost 4, with 16 bases in between. The CDR3 runs 14 residues. For the CDR3, the DNA is TGTGCCAGTACCAGGAGGTTAGGGCTCTATGGCTACACCTTC. Translated, it gives CASTRRLGLYGYTF.

The gene calls are TRBV7-9 and TRBJ2-1; 7 nucleotides agree with TRBD1. Germline V lookup: CDR1 SEHNR, CDR2 FQNEAQ (reference sequence). The trim removed 5 bases at V and 2 bases at J, leaving 9 bases unmatched. CDR3 length equals 16 residues. CDR3 residues: CASSRTGVEPYNEQFF. The CDR3 DNA reads TGTGCCAGCAGCAGAACAGGGGTAGAACCCTACAATGAGCAGTTCTTC.

The chain links TRBV4-3 to TRBJ1-5; D may be TRBD1 (5 bases). Germline V gene data show CDR1 as LGHNA and CDR2 as YSLEER. The CDR3 loop spans 15 amino acids. Between the trimmed V and J ends, which lost 0 bases and 7 bases, there was a span of 13 bases. CDR3 loop: CASSQDWGGFQPQHF. CDR3 bases: TGCGCCAGCAGCCAAGATTGGGGGGGGTTCCAGCCCCAGCATTTT.

The rearrangement uses TRBV6-1 and TRBJ1-4; weak D call: TRBD1 (5 bases). Germline lookup yields CDR1 MNHNS and CDR2 SASEGT. Trimming stripped 2 bases from V and 0 bases from J, with 16 bases between. This CDR3 region has 18 residues. DNA of the CDR3: TGTGCCAGCAGTGAATATGGGGCGGGATCTGCAACTAATGAAAAACTGTTTTTT. Its translation is CASSEYGAGSATNEKLFF.